This is a list of T cell receptor beta chains from one sample in a study of vaccination and CD4 T cells after COVID-19. TCRdb itself ran the PCR reads through MiXCR, one entry per CDR3 protein. The table lists about 13,000 distinct CDR3 sequences, roughly a quarter of them singletons. These TCRs' antigens remain unknown. The sequences come from CD4+ T cells from blood, cultured in vitro, collected before SARS-CoV-2 vaccination. These TCRs come from a human donor who received a COVID-19 vaccine. Both conserved end residues are part of each CDR3. Fields, in order: J gene, V gene, D gene, clone size, CDR3 DNA, CDR3 protein. A D gene is named only where the DNA matches it firmly. A clone size is listed for some rows: how often the clone was seen (once, few, many), or a class if it is expanded.

>TRBJ1-2|TRBV5-5|.|.
TGTGCCAGCAGCTTGGTTCTAGGGGATGGCTACACCTTC
CASSLVLGDGYTF
>TRBJ1-5|TRBV20-1|TRBD1|.
TGCAGTGCGCACGTCCTAGGGGGCATGAGCAATCAGCCCCAGCATTTT
CSAHVLGGMSNQPQHF
>TRBJ1-2|TRBV6-5|.|few
TGTGCCAGCAGTTACGGGGGGGCAACTAGTCATGGCTACACCTTC
CASSYGGATSHGYTF
>TRBJ2-2|TRBV19|.|.
TGTGCCAGTAGTATAGCAGGGTATCGGCTCACCGGGGAGCTGTTTTTT
CASSIAGYRLTGELFF
>TRBJ2-1|TRBV24-1|TRBD2|few
TGTGCCACCAGTGATTCAACTAGCGGGGGGGCCACTGAGCAGTTCTTC
CATSDSTSGGATEQFF
>TRBJ2-2|TRBV5-1|TRBD2|.
TGCGCCAGCAGCTTACTAGCGGGGAGCACCGGGGAGCTGTTTTTT
CASSLLAGSTGELFF
>TRBJ1-5|TRBV7-2|.|.
TGTGCCAGCAGCTCTACAGGGAGGGACGAGCCCCAGCATTTT
CASSSTGRDEPQHF
>TRBJ1-4|TRBV20-1|.|.
TGCAGTGCTAGATTATGGGGGAACAGGGTGCGGAATGAAAAACTGTTTTTT
CSARLWGNRVRNEKLFF
>TRBJ1-6|TRBV14|.|.
TGTGCCAGCAGCCAAGTTCCAGGTTCACCCCTCCACTTT
CASSQVPGSPLHF
>TRBJ2-5|TRBV7-9|.|few
TGTGCCAGCAGCTTAGGTCCAGCGGCAATCAACCAGTACTTC
CASSLGPAAINQYF
>TRBJ1-5|TRBV12-5|.|.
TGTGCTAGTGTTGACAGTTATAGCAATCAGCCCCAGCATTTT
CASVDSYSNQPQHF
>TRBJ1-2|TRBV12-3/TRBV12-4|.|.
TGTGCCAGCAGTTTACCCCGAGGGCGTAGCAACTATGGCTACACCTTC
CASSLPRGRSNYGYTF
>TRBJ2-7|TRBV7-2|TRBD2|.
TGTGCCAGCAGCTCGACTCTCACTAGCGGGGGCCCCTACGAGCAGTACTTC
CASSSTLTSGGPYEQYF
>TRBJ2-3|TRBV12-3/TRBV12-4|.|few
TGTGCCAGCAGTTTTTCAGATACGCAGTATTTT
CASSFSDTQYF
>TRBJ2-7|TRBV20-1|TRBD2|few
TGCAGTGCTACTGGGTCCGGACTAGCGGAGTCCGAGCAGTACTTC
CSATGSGLAESEQYF
>TRBJ1-4|TRBV6-1|.|.
TGTGCCAGCAAGGGGCGACGTAATGAAAAACTGTTTTTT
CASKGRRNEKLFF
>TRBJ2-3|TRBV25-1|.|.
TGTGCCAGCGGTGATACGCAGTATTTT
CASGDTQYF
>TRBJ2-2|TRBV24-1|TRBD1|.
TGTGCCACCAGTGAGACAGGGGGGGCTGACACCGGGGAGCTGTTTTTT
CATSETGGADTGELFF
>TRBJ1-5|TRBV6-2/TRBV6-3|.|few
TGTGCCAGCAGTTACCTCCATAGCAATCAGCCCCAGCATTTT
CASSYLHSNQPQHF
>TRBJ1-2|TRBV7-9|TRBD1|.
TGTGCCAGCAGCTTGGGACAGGGGTTCTTTGGCTACACCTTC
CASSLGQGFFGYTF
>TRBJ1-6|TRBV9|.|.
TGTGCCAGCAGCCTGGAGAGCTCCTATAATTCACCCCTCCACTTT
CASSLESSYNSPLHF
>TRBJ2-5|TRBV2|TRBD2|.
TGTGCCAGCGGAGGGGGACTAGCGGGTTTCCAAGAGACCCAGTACTTC
CASGGGLAGFQETQYF
>TRBJ1-4|TRBV6-1|.|.
TGTGCCAGCAGAACGACAGGTTATGAAAAACTGTTTTTT
CASRTTGYEKLFF
>TRBJ2-7|TRBV6-1|TRBD2|.
TGTGCCAGCAGTGAAAGGAGCGGGGGAGTCTACGAGCAGTACTTC
CASSERSGGVYEQYF
>TRBJ2-7|TRBV9|.|.
TGTGCCAGCAGCCTGCTCAGGGCGAGAACCCCGGGGTTCGAGCAGTACTTC
CASSLLRARTPGFEQYF
>TRBJ2-7|TRBV12-3/TRBV12-4|TRBD2|few
TGTGCCAGCAGTCCACAGCGGGGGGCCCCCTACGAGCAGTACTTC
CASSPQRGAPYEQYF
>TRBJ2-1|TRBV27|.|.
TGTGCCAGCAAAGACGACAGGTCTGCCTACAATGAGCAGTTCTTC
CASKDDRSAYNEQFF
>TRBJ1-6|TRBV5-1|.|.
TGCGCCAGCAGCTTGGTTCAGGGTGGGAATTCACCCCTCCACTTT
CASSLVQGGNSPLHF
>TRBJ2-1|TRBV25-1|TRBD2|few
TGTGCCAGCGGGGGGGTCGGTGAGCAGTTCTTC
CASGGVGEQFF
>TRBJ2-3|TRBV5-1|TRBD2|once
TGCGCCAGCAGCTTGGGTCACGGCGGGGGGGCTGGTGATACGCAGTATTTT
CASSLGHGGGAGDTQYF
>TRBJ2-1|TRBV24-1|.|once
TGTGCCACCAGTGATAAGTCCCCAGGGCGTAATGAGCAGTTCTTC
CATSDKSPGRNEQFF
>TRBJ1-1|TRBV10-3|TRBD1|.
TGTGCCATCAGTTCATCGCGGGGACAGGGTGTAAACACTGAAGCTTTCTTT
CAISSSRGQGVNTEAFF
>TRBJ2-7|TRBV7-9|.|few
TGTGCCAGCAGCTTAGCAGGGTTAGACGGCTACGAGCAGTACTTC
CASSLAGLDGYEQYF
>TRBJ2-5|TRBV2|.|.
TGTGCCAGCAGTGAGATGAGGGGATCAGAGACCCAGTACTTC
CASSEMRGSETQYF
>TRBJ1-4|TRBV24-1|.|.
TGTGCCAGCAGTGAATCGGGGGTTGGTGAAAAACTGTTTTTT
CASSESGVGEKLFF
>TRBJ2-2|TRBV9|.|.
TGTGCCAGCAGAGGGGCTGGGGCCGGGGAGCTGTTTTTT
CASRGAGAGELFF
>TRBJ1-6|TRBV6-1|.|.
TGTGCCAGCAGGCCACCGGGGCTCAGACTGGATTCACCCCTCCACTTT
CASRPPGLRLDSPLHF
>TRBJ1-1|TRBV6-1|.|.
TGTGCCAGCAGTGAATGGCCATCTGAAGCTTTCTTT
CASSEWPSEAFF
>TRBJ2-7|TRBV10-3|TRBD2|.
TGTGCCATCAGGGGACGGGGGGGGCCTGATGAGCAGTACTTC
CAIRGRGGPDEQYF
>TRBJ1-2|TRBV19|.|few
TGTGCCAGTAGTAATTTCGGACAGCCTGGGGGAGGCTACACCTTC
CASSNFGQPGGGYTF
>TRBJ1-3|TRBV5-4|.|few
TGTGCCAGCAGCACACAACCAGACAGCGGAAACACCATATATTTT
CASSTQPDSGNTIYF
>TRBJ1-4|TRBV25-1|.|.
TGTGCCAGCAGTGAAGGGGTTGGAAAACTGTTTTTT
CASSEGVGKLFF
>TRBJ1-2|TRBV7-9|.|.
TGTGCCAGCAGCTCAGGACAGACCGGCTACACCTTC
CASSSGQTGYTF
>TRBJ2-5|TRBV5-4|.|.
TGTGCCAGCAGCTTGCCGGGGAGCCAGGGGCCACGAGAGACCCAGTACTTC
CASSLPGSQGPRETQYF
>TRBJ1-1|TRBV18|.|.
TGTGCCAGCTCAGTCGACGGAAACACTGAAGCTTTCTTT
CASSVDGNTEAFF
>TRBJ2-3|TRBV20-1|.|medium-sized
TGCAGTGCTAGAGTCGGCGGCACAGATACGCAGTATTTT
CSARVGGTDTQYF
>TRBJ1-2|TRBV19|TRBD1|.
TGTGCCAGTAAGGACAGGGGTGGCTACACCTTC
CASKDRGGYTF
>TRBJ2-7|TRBV12-3/TRBV12-4|TRBD1|.
TGTGCCAGCAGTAGCGGACAGGGCGCATGGGAGCAGTACTTC
CASSSGQGAWEQYF
>TRBJ2-5|TRBV30|TRBD2|few
TGTGCCTGGACTAGGACTAGCGGGGGGGCAAAGACCCAGTACTTC
CAWTRTSGGAKTQYF
>TRBJ2-5|TRBV11-2|TRBD1|.
TGCGCCAGCAGCCAGACAGGGGTGATAGGGGAGACCCAGTACTTC
CASSQTGVIGETQYF